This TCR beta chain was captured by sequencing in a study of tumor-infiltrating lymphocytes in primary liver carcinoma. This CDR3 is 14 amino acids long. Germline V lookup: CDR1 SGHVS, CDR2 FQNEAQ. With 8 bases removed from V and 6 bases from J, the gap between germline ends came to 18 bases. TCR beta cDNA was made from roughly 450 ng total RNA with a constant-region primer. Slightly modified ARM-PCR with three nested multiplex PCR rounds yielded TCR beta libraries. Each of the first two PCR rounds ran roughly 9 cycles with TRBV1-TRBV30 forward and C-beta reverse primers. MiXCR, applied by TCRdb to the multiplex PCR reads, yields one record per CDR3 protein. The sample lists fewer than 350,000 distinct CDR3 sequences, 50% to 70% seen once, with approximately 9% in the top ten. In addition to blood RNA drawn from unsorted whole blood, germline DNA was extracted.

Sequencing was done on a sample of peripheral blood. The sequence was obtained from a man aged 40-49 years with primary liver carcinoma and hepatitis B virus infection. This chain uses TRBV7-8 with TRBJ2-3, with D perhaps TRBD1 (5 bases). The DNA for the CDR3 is TGTGCCAGCGGCTACCTTGGGGCTTCCGATACGCAGTATTTT. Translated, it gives CASGYLGASDTQYF.